The 26 T cell receptor beta chains below come from one sample, sequenced in a study of cytomegalovirus exposure and HLA in healthy donors. PCR involved 60 Vbeta and 13 Jbeta primers. This table comes from immunoSEQ multiplex PCR, and its TCRdb copy is limited to in-frame clones, with some not included. The table shows about 90,000 clones, with roughly 60% occurring only once. Material for sequencing was PBMCs. These receptors were taken from a woman aged 45-60 years in good health and CMV-seropositive.

The genes are TRBV7-9 and TRBJ1-2; D remains unclear. Trimming shortened V by 1 base and J by 3 bases, and 9 bases separated the two germline ends. Germline CDR1 is SEHNR and CDR2 is FQNEAQ (reference sequence). The CDR3 extends over 14 amino acids. CDR3 sequence: CASSLGGPYYGYTF. The CDR3 DNA sequence: TGTGCCAGCAGCTTAGGAGGCCCTTACTATGGCTACACCTTC.

In regard to this clone: Other DNA variants within this sample encode the same CDR3. The chain recombines TRBV5-4 with TRBJ2-3; 10 bases fit TRBD2. In germline, CDR1 is SGHNT, CDR2 YYREEE (reference sequence). The CDR3 runs 15 residues. V was pared by 2 bases and J by 4 bases, with 4 bases of the junction left unmatched. CDR3 coding DNA: TGTGCCAGCAGCTTTAGCGGGGGGCCGCCAGATACGCAGTATTTT. Translated, it gives CASSFSGGPPDTQYF.

This clone was counted only a few times. This sequence joins TRBV7-9 and TRBJ1-3; D ambiguous. The germline V and J ends were trimmed by 3 bases and 0 bases, with 6 bases remaining between them. This CDR3 comprises 14 residues. Germline-derived CDR1 and CDR2 are SEHNR and FQNEAQ (reference sequence). This chain's CDR3 is CASSFKSSGNTIYF. CDR3 DNA: TGTGCCAGCAGCTTCAAGAGCTCTGGAAACACCATATATTTT. The variable domain in full, with the rest retrieved from reference TRBV7-9 and TRBJ1-3, is DTGVSQNPRHKITKRGQNVTFRCDPISEHNRLYWYRQTLGQGPEFLTYFQNEAQLEKSRLLSDRFSAERPKGSFSTLEIQRTEQGDSAMYLCASSFKSSGNTIYFGEGSWLTVV.

This clone has only a few counts. The chain joins TRBV28 to TRBJ1-5; unclear D gene. This CDR3 has 15 residues. Germline V gene sequence: CDR1 MDHEN, CDR2 SYDVKM. The V and J ends lost 4 bases and 3 bases respectively, with 13 bases between them. CDR3 DNA sequence: TGTGCCAGCAGTTCGACTAACCTCTTCAATCAGCCCCAGCATTTT. Translation gives CASSSTNLFNQPQHF.

About this clone: Other DNA sequences in this sample translate to the same CDR3. The chain links TRBV30 to TRBJ2-7; D is possibly TRBD1 (6 bases). The CDR3 length is 12 residues. Trimming removed 2 bases from V and 4 bases from J, with 9 bases in between. The V gene's germline CDR1 is GTSNPN and CDR2 SVGIG (reference sequence). CDR3: CAWSSQGYEQYF. The CDR3 DNA reads as TGTGCCTGGAGTTCGCAGGGGTACGAGCAGTACTTC. Full variable domain (remainder filled in from reference TRBV30 and TRBJ2-7): SQTIHQWPATLVQPVGSPLSLECTVEGTSNPNLYWYRQAAGRGLQLLFYSVGIGQISSEVPQNLSASRPQDRQFILSSKKLLLSDSGFYLCAWSSQGYEQYFGPGTRLTVT.

This clone was recorded a few times. The rearrangement uses TRBV7-2 and TRBJ2-5; 10 bases are shared with TRBD2. J was trimmed by 4 bases and V by 3 bases; bases with no gene match: 11. The germline V gene has CDR1 SGHTA and CDR2 FQGNSA. This CDR3 comprises 17 residues. CDR3 amino acids: CASSFQRGGPGGETQYF. CDR3 DNA sequence: TGTGCCAGCAGCTTTCAGCGGGGGGGCCCAGGAGGAGAGACCCAGTACTTC. Full variable domain (remainder filled in from reference TRBV7-2 and TRBJ2-5): GAGVSQSPSNKVTEKGKDVELRCDPISGHTALYWYRQSLGQGLEFLIYFQGNSAPDKSGLPSDRFSAERTGGSVSTLTIQRTQQEDSAVYLCASSFQRGGPGGETQYFGPGTRLLVL.

This rearrangement joins TRBV21-1 to TRBJ2-7; the table's TRBD1 call for D was not verified on the DNA. TRBV21-1 is labeled a pseudogene. CDR3 length: 14 amino acids. CDR3 amino acids: CASTWGQGLYEQYF. The CDR3 bases are TGTGCCAGCACATGGGGACAGGGCCTTTACGAGCAGTACTTC.

This clone has just a few counts. The chain employs TRBV28 and TRBJ1-3; a possible D gene is TRBD1 (6 bases). CDR3 length equals 14 residues. Germline values: CDR1 MDHEN, CDR2 SYDVKM. V was pared by 8 bases and J by 0 bases, with 11 bases between. CDR3 sequence: CASGQTNSGNTIYF. CDR3 sequence (DNA): TGTGCCAGCGGACAGACGAACTCTGGAAACACCATATATTTT.

V gene TRBV6-6 combines with J gene TRBJ1-3; possibly TRBD1 for D (5 bases). Trimming cost V 0 bases and J 1 base, with 7 bases left between them. Germline loops: CDR1 MNHNY, CDR2 SVGAGI (reference sequence). This CDR3 region has 15 residues. The CDR3 DNA follows: TGTGCCAGCAGTTACTCGTCAGGGTCTGGAAACACCATATATTTT. It is translated as CASSYSSGSGNTIYF.

The chain couples TRBV11-2 to TRBJ1-1; D call uncertain. The germline V gene has CDR1 SGHAT and CDR2 FQNNGV. The CDR3 is 14 amino acids. The ends were cut back, 6 bases at V and 1 base at J, with 12 bases in the middle. CDR3 nucleotide sequence: TGTGCCAGCAGGGGAGTCCGGGAGAACACTGAAGCTTTCTTT. It encodes CASRGVRENTEAFF.

The chain has TRBV5-8 and TRBJ2-5; a possible D gene is TRBD1 (6 bases). This CDR3 has 13 residues. Germline V gene lookup returns CDR1 SGHTS and CDR2 YDEGEE. Trimming removed 2 bases at V and 3 bases at J, with 8 bases between. CDR3 residues: CASSFGQKETQYF. CDR3 coding DNA: TGTGCCAGCAGCTTCGGACAGAAAGAGACCCAGTACTTC.

The chain joins TRBV19 to TRBJ2-7; tentatively, D is TRBD1 (6 bases). V was cut by 3 bases and J by 2 bases, with 8 bases left in between. CDR1 and CDR2 (germline): LNHDA, SQIVND (reference sequence). The CDR3 sequence is 13 residues long. The CDR3: CASSIRGPYEQYF. CDR3 in DNA: TGTGCCAGTAGTATCAGGGGTCCCTACGAGCAGTACTTC.

This clone turned up a few times. The genes are TRBV18 and TRBJ1-3; weak D call: TRBD1 (5 bases). Germline-derived CDR1 and CDR2 are KGHSH and LQKENI. This CDR3 contains 16 residues. V was trimmed by 3 bases and J by 0 bases, leaving 12 bases between them. The CDR3 DNA reads as TGTGCCAGCTCACCGTCGACAGTTCGCTCTGGAAACACCATATATTTT. Its translation is CASSPSTVRSGNTIYF.

The V call is TRBV13, the J call TRBJ1-1, with TRBD1 matching over 10 bases. The germline V gene encodes CDR1 PRHDT and CDR2 FYEKMQ (reference sequence). The junction had 4 bases not matched to a gene; V was cut back by 0 bases and J by 0 bases. The CDR3 runs to 17 residues. The DNA of the CDR3 is TGTGCCAGCAGCTTAGGGGGGGACAGGGGTATGAACACTGAAGCTTTCTTT. Amino acids: CASSLGGDRGMNTEAFF.

This chain joins TRBV11-2 and TRBJ2-2; 10 bases are shared with TRBD2. Germline trimming cut 5 bases from V and 1 base from J; bases unmatched to any gene: 4. There are 16 residues in the CDR3. Looked up from germline, CDR1 is SGHAT and CDR2 is FQNNGV. The CDR3 loop reads CASSLLAGGNTGELFF. DNA of the CDR3: TGTGCCAGCAGCCTCTTAGCGGGGGGGAACACCGGGGAGCTGTTTTTT. Together with reference TRBV11-2 and TRBJ2-2, the CDR3 gives the full variable domain: EAGVAQSPRYKIIEKRQSVAFWCNPISGHATLYWYQQILGQGPKLLIQFQNNGVVDDSQLPKDRFSAERLKGVDSTLKIQPAKLEDSAVYLCASSLLAGGNTGELFFGEGSRLTVL.

J is TRBJ1-1 and V is TRBV29-1; weak D call: TRBD1 (5 bases). V lost 2 bases, J lost 7 bases, and 11 bases lay in between. The CDR3 runs to 12 residues. From germline, CDR1 is SQVTM and CDR2 ANQGSEA. The CDR3 nucleotides read TGCAGCGTTGAACAGGGTCGCATTGAAGCTTTCTTT. Amino acid sequence: CSVEQGRIEAFF.

The V call is TRBV6-5, the J call TRBJ2-1; unclear D gene. In germline, CDR1 is MNHEY, CDR2 SVGAGI. Trimming removed 5 bases from V and 1 base from J, with 9 bases in between. The CDR3 runs 14 residues. The DNA of the CDR3 is TGTGCCAGCAGTCCCGCACTATCCTACAATGAGCAGTTCTTC. As protein: CASSPALSYNEQFF.

This clone appeared once. V is TRBV9 and J is TRBJ1-5; TRBD1 aligns across 7 bases. J was trimmed by 3 bases and V by 0 bases; bases with no gene match: 3. The V gene's germline CDR1 is SGDLS and CDR2 YYNGEE. There are 15 residues in the CDR3. CDR3 amino acids: CASSVGTGPNQPQHF. The CDR3 DNA sequence: TGTGCCAGCAGCGTAGGGACAGGCCCCAATCAGCCCCAGCATTTT.

CDR3: CASKDGDYYNMNTEAFF. CDR3 nucleotides: TGTGCCAGTAAGGACGGAGACTATTATAACATGAACACTGAAGCTTTCTTT. The chain uses TRBV19 and TRBJ1-1, with no clear D. In germline, CDR1 is LNHDA, CDR2 SQIVND (reference sequence). V lost 7 bases, J lost 0 bases, and 21 bases lay in between. This CDR3 is built from 17 residues.

The chain couples TRBV10-3 to TRBJ1-2; 9 bases map to TRBD1. Germline CDR1 reads ENHRY; CDR2 reads SYGVKD. V lost 7 bases and J lost 3; bases outside the gene matches: 6. The CDR3 runs to 14 residues. CDR3 bases: TGTGCCATCACTAATGACAGGGGGGACTATGGCTACACCTTC. This encodes CAITNDRGDYGYTF.

The rearrangement links TRBV27 to TRBJ2-7, with 8 bases identical to TRBD2. The V gene end was trimmed by 7 bases and the J gene end by 2 bases; junction bases not matched to a gene: 13. The CDR3 contains 16 residues. Germline V gene data show CDR1 as MNHEY and CDR2 as SMNVEV (reference sequence). The CDR3 sequence is CASTPSGAGGPYEQYF. As DNA, the CDR3 is TGTGCCAGCACCCCCAGCGGGGCGGGGGGTCCCTACGAGCAGTACTTC.

The chain's CDR3 is CASSPERVAGGPRRGELFF. In DNA form, the CDR3 reads TGTGCCAGCAGCCCTGAGAGGGTTGCGGGGGGGCCGAGGCGAGGGGAGCTGTTTTTT. The gene calls are TRBV9 and TRBJ2-2; 9 bases agree with TRBD2. The CDR3 loop spans 19 amino acids. Germline V gene sequence: CDR1 SGDLS, CDR2 YYNGEE. The ends lost 4 bases at V and 8 bases at J; junction bases unmatched: 21.

The chain recombines TRBV28 with TRBJ2-1; 12 bases align to TRBD2. The V gene's germline CDR1 is MDHEN and CDR2 SYDVKM. The CDR3 length is 15 residues. V gave up 2 bases and J gave up 6 bases; unmatched junction bases: 2. CDR3: CASSLLAGGVNEQFF. DNA for the CDR3: TGTGCCAGCAGTTTACTAGCGGGGGGGGTCAATGAGCAGTTCTTC.

The V call is TRBV14, the J call TRBJ1-1, with TRBD1 as a possible D gene (5 bases). The germline V gene has CDR1 SGHDN and CDR2 FVKESK. V was trimmed by 2 bases and J by 1 base, leaving 11 bases between them. This CDR3 spans 15 amino acids. Here the CDR3 DNA reads TGTGCCAGCAGCCAAAAAAACACAGGGAACACTGAAGCTTTCTTT. Amino acids: CASSQKNTGNTEAFF.

This clone was picked up a small number of times. The chain is built from TRBV29-1 and TRBJ2-3; no firm D call. Germline V gene sequence: CDR1 SQVTM, CDR2 ANQGSEA. The CDR3 spans 14 residues. The V end lost 7 bases, the J end lost 1 base, and 15 bases lay between the germline ends. The CDR3: CSAEELRGTDTQYF. The CDR3 nucleotides read TGCAGCGCCGAGGAGCTGAGAGGCACAGATACGCAGTATTTT.

This clone appeared a few times. The gene calls are TRBV4-3 and TRBJ1-1; 7 bases fit TRBD1. V shed 1 base, J shed 5 bases, and the junction held 4 bases outside the gene matches. The CDR3 spans 14 residues. CDR1 and CDR2 from the germline V gene are LGHNA and YSLEER. The CDR3, as DNA: TGCGCCAGCAGCCAAGTCAGGGGGGAGACTGAAGCTTTCTTT. Translating it yields CASSQVRGETEAFF.